This T cell receptor (beta chain) was identified in a study of human T cells and chemical hapten exposure. At the level of the study: The variation in per-sample TCR yields arose mainly from small differences in pooled library volumes.

The J segment lost 2 bases and the V segment lost 5 bases, leaving 9 bases of the junction unmatched. The CDR3 covers 17 residues. Germline V gene data show CDR1 as SGHTA and CDR2 as FQGNSA. The library put unique molecular identifiers onto individual cDNA molecules. In the original processing: Samples had a median of 95,638 TCRs, ranging 23,224 to 690,600. TCRdb used MiXCR to reprocess the reads, holding one entry per CDR3 protein. It is TCRdb's table, rather than the study itself, that gives the V and J calls and clone size. The data show fewer than 150,000 distinct CDR3 sequences, 8.5% seen once. This clonotype was seen more than once but under ten times. Its antigen is unidentified. Total RNA was isolated from whole blood that had not been fractionated. General study points: Sensitizing with DPC caused no change in TCRs above 1 in 1000 frequency.

The sequence was obtained from a human donor in good health. Some clones in this sample may be carry-over from other donors' samples. The sample taken for sequencing was whole blood. The genes are TRBV7-2 and TRBJ2-1; 10 positions agree with TRBD2. The CDR3 sequence: CASSLRGTSVTYNEQFF. Written as DNA, the CDR3 is TGTGCCAGCAGCCTTAGGGGGACTAGCGTTACCTACAATGAGCAGTTCTTC.